This T cell receptor beta chain comes out of a study of read filtering for tumor transcriptome and immune sequencing. Findings and caveats of the study: This fraction held mixed bone marrow immune cells after CD138-negative sorting.

There are 12 residues in the CDR3. The V gene lost 8 bases and the J gene lost 7 bases, with 14 bases spanning the gap. The germline gives CDR1 MNHEY, CDR2 SMNVEV (reference sequence). This library used roughly 370 ng RNA and molecular barcoded adaptors spanning alpha/delta and beta/gamma chains. TCRdb processed the reads anew with MiXCR; each CDR3 protein has one entry. The sample records around 140,000 distinct CDR3 sequences, under 15% being singletons. This clonotype has ten or more counts. Its cognate antigen is unknown. The chain carries TRBV27 and TRBJ1-2, with a tentative D call TRBD1 (5 bases). The sample consisted of a population of CD138-negative cells sorted from bone marrow. The TCR was taken from a donor aged 40 or over with multiple myeloma. The CDR3 region has the DNA TGTGCCAGCGGCTTGGGACCGCTTGGCTACACCTTC. This gives the protein CASGLGPLGYTF.